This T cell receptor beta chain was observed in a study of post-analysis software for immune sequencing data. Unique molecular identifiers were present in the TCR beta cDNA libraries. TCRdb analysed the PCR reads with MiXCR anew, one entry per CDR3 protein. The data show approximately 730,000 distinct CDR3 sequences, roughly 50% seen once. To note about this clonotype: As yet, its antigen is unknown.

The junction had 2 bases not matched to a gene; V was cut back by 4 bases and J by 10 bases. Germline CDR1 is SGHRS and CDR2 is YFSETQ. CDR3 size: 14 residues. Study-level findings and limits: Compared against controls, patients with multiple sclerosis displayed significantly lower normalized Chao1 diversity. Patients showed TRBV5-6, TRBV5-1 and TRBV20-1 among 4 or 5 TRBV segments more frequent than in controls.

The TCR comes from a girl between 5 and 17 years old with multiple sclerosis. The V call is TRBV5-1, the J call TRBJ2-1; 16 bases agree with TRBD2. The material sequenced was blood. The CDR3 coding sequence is TGCGCCAGCAGCGGGGGACTAGCGGGAGGGGAGCAGTTCTTC. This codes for CASSGGLAGGEQFF.